These T cell receptor beta chains were read from a single sample in a study of T-cell memory formation after mild COVID-19. MiXCR, applied by TCRdb to the 5' RACE reads, yields one record per CDR3 protein. The sample records roughly 500,000 distinct CDR3 sequences, approximately 20% being singletons. Input material: PBMCs or a T cell subset sorted from them (not recorded which). These receptors were taken from an adult woman who had mild COVID-19 (a few samples of this study predate the infection). Cell type and time point are not known. Each CDR3 is given with its conserved first and last residue. The D gene is left open where the match is weak. Size is stated for part of the rows, as once, few or many counts, or as a class when the clone is expanded.

v_gene: TRBV9
abundance: NA
j_gene: TRBJ2-7
d_gene: TRBD1
CDR3aa: CASSGRQGQHEQYF
CDR3nt: TGTGCCAGCAGCGGACGACAGGGGCAACACGAGCAGTACTTC

v_gene: TRBV7-9
abundance: NA
j_gene: TRBJ1-1
d_gene: NA
CDR3aa: CASSRVGSTEAFF
CDR3nt: TGTGCCAGCAGCCGGGTGGGGTCCACTGAAGCTTTCTTT

v_gene: TRBV27
abundance: NA
j_gene: TRBJ2-5
d_gene: NA
CDR3aa: CASSLWAPRGPETQYF
CDR3nt: TGTGCCAGCAGTTTATGGGCTCCGAGGGGCCCAGAGACCCAGTACTTC

v_gene: TRBV18
abundance: many
j_gene: TRBJ2-1
d_gene: TRBD2
CDR3aa: CASSPLLAGGYNEQFF
CDR3nt: TGTGCCAGCTCACCACTGCTAGCGGGGGGTTACAATGAGCAGTTCTTC

v_gene: TRBV6-2/TRBV6-3
abundance: NA
j_gene: TRBJ2-7
d_gene: NA
CDR3aa: CATHNGVYEQYF
CDR3nt: TGTGCCACCCATAACGGGGTCTACGAGCAGTACTTC

v_gene: TRBV5-1
abundance: few
j_gene: TRBJ2-1
d_gene: TRBD2
CDR3aa: CASSSSETSGVTAVRYNEQFF
CDR3nt: TGCGCCAGCAGCTCGTCCGAGACTAGCGGGGTGACGGCAGTGCGCTACAATGAGCAGTTCTTC

v_gene: TRBV3-1
abundance: few
j_gene: TRBJ1-1
d_gene: NA
CDR3aa: CASSQISGSTEAFF
CDR3nt: TGTGCCAGCAGCCAAATATCGGGGTCCACTGAAGCTTTCTTT

v_gene: TRBV5-1
abundance: few
j_gene: TRBJ1-6
d_gene: NA
CDR3aa: CASSLAGRSAATLHF
CDR3nt: TGCGCCAGCAGCTTAGCAGGACGGTCAGCCGCCACCCTCCACTTT

v_gene: TRBV6-1
abundance: few
j_gene: TRBJ2-7
d_gene: NA
CDR3aa: CASRPLDWDHEQYF
CDR3nt: TGTGCCAGCAGGCCCTTGGATTGGGACCACGAGCAGTACTTC

v_gene: TRBV20-1
abundance: NA
j_gene: TRBJ2-7
d_gene: NA
CDR3aa: CSARSVVPEQYF
CDR3nt: TGCAGTGCTAGGTCAGTAGTACCCGAGCAGTACTTC

v_gene: TRBV12-3/TRBV12-4
abundance: few
j_gene: TRBJ2-1
d_gene: NA
CDR3aa: CASSSTYTRNEQFF
CDR3nt: TGTGCCAGCAGTTCAACCTACACCCGCAATGAGCAGTTCTTC

v_gene: TRBV20-1
abundance: NA
j_gene: TRBJ1-5
d_gene: NA
CDR3aa: CSARVGRDQPQHF
CDR3nt: TGCAGTGCTAGAGTTGGGAGAGATCAGCCCCAGCATTTT

v_gene: TRBV5-1
abundance: NA
j_gene: TRBJ2-2
d_gene: TRBD1
CDR3aa: CASSFLPGTGGTGELFF
CDR3nt: TGCGCCAGCAGCTTCCTACCCGGGACAGGGGGTACCGGGGAGCTGTTTTTT

v_gene: TRBV4-1
abundance: few
j_gene: TRBJ2-5
d_gene: TRBD2
CDR3aa: CASSQGGLAGVKQETQYF
CDR3nt: TGCGCCAGCAGCCAAGGCGGGCTAGCGGGAGTCAAACAAGAGACCCAGTACTTC

v_gene: TRBV25-1
abundance: few
j_gene: TRBJ2-2
d_gene: NA
CDR3aa: CASSGRQPTLNTGELFF
CDR3nt: TGTGCCAGCAGTGGGCGACAGCCTACCCTGAACACCGGGGAGCTGTTTTTT

v_gene: TRBV7-6
abundance: few
j_gene: TRBJ2-1
d_gene: TRBD1
CDR3aa: CASSLEGQGKDEQFF
CDR3nt: TGTGCCAGCAGCTTAGAGGGACAGGGGAAGGATGAGCAGTTCTTC

v_gene: TRBV12-3/TRBV12-4
abundance: NA
j_gene: TRBJ1-5
d_gene: NA
CDR3aa: CASSRNNQPQHF
CDR3nt: TGTGCCAGCAGCCGCAACAATCAGCCCCAGCATTTT

v_gene: TRBV10-3
abundance: few
j_gene: TRBJ2-7
d_gene: TRBD1
CDR3aa: CAISQQGYEQYF
CDR3nt: TGTGCCATCAGTCAACAGGGGTACGAGCAGTACTTC

v_gene: TRBV12-3/TRBV12-4
abundance: NA
j_gene: TRBJ1-1
d_gene: NA
CDR3aa: CASSRSLWTEAFF
CDR3nt: TGTGCCAGCAGCCGTTCTCTTTGGACTGAAGCTTTCTTT

v_gene: TRBV6-5
abundance: few
j_gene: TRBJ2-2
d_gene: NA
CDR3aa: CASSYAFSGMSDAGELFF
CDR3nt: TGTGCCAGCAGTTACGCTTTTTCAGGCATGTCGGACGCCGGGGAGCTGTTTTTT

v_gene: TRBV20-1
abundance: NA
j_gene: TRBJ2-7
d_gene: TRBD1
CDR3aa: CSANGQGGIRDEQYF
CDR3nt: TGCAGTGCAAACGGACAGGGGGGGATCAGGGACGAGCAGTACTTC

v_gene: TRBV3-1
abundance: few
j_gene: TRBJ1-2
d_gene: NA
CDR3aa: CASSHEGGYTF
CDR3nt: TGTGCCAGCAGCCACGAGGGTGGCTACACCTTC

v_gene: TRBV27
abundance: NA
j_gene: TRBJ2-7
d_gene: TRBD1
CDR3aa: CASRTGESSYEQYF
CDR3nt: TGTGCCAGCCGGACAGGGGAGAGCTCCTACGAGCAGTACTTC

v_gene: TRBV7-2
abundance: NA
j_gene: TRBJ2-5
d_gene: TRBD1
CDR3aa: CASSDRGGKWETQYF
CDR3nt: TGTGCCAGCAGTGACAGGGGAGGAAAATGGGAGACCCAGTACTTC

v_gene: TRBV20-1
abundance: many
j_gene: TRBJ2-3
d_gene: NA
CDR3aa: CSATRAPTDTQYF
CDR3nt: TGCAGTGCTACCCGGGCCCCCACAGATACGCAGTATTTT

v_gene: TRBV7-9
abundance: NA
j_gene: TRBJ2-2
d_gene: NA
CDR3aa: CASSLALSQPTVELFF
CDR3nt: TGTGCCAGCAGCTTAGCGCTCTCGCAGCCCACCGTAGAGCTGTTTTTT

v_gene: TRBV7-2
abundance: NA
j_gene: TRBJ1-2
d_gene: TRBD1
CDR3aa: CASSQGQSYGYTF
CDR3nt: TGTGCCAGCAGCCAGGGACAGTCCTATGGCTACACCTTC

v_gene: TRBV30
abundance: NA
j_gene: TRBJ2-1
d_gene: NA
CDR3aa: CAWSTHRTNEQFF
CDR3nt: TGTGCCTGGAGTACCCACAGGACCAATGAGCAGTTCTTC

v_gene: TRBV4-1
abundance: few
j_gene: TRBJ2-7
d_gene: NA
CDR3aa: CASSQDQRTNYEQYF
CDR3nt: TGCGCCAGCAGCCAAGATCAAAGGACAAACTACGAGCAGTACTTC

v_gene: TRBV7-9
abundance: few
j_gene: TRBJ2-6
d_gene: NA
CDR3aa: CASRGRAGANVLTF
CDR3nt: TGTGCCAGCAGAGGACGCGCTGGGGCCAACGTCCTGACTTTC

v_gene: TRBV27
abundance: few
j_gene: TRBJ1-6
d_gene: TRBD1
CDR3aa: CASTPGQGPDSYNSPLHF
CDR3nt: TGTGCCAGCACCCCGGGACAGGGTCCCGACTCCTATAATTCACCCCTCCACTTT

v_gene: TRBV19
abundance: few
j_gene: TRBJ1-1
d_gene: TRBD1
CDR3aa: CASSLGQGVAEAFF
CDR3nt: TGTGCCAGTAGTTTGGGACAGGGAGTCGCTGAAGCTTTCTTT

v_gene: TRBV9
abundance: NA
j_gene: TRBJ1-4
d_gene: NA
CDR3aa: CASSVEREKLFF
CDR3nt: TGTGCCAGCAGCGTAGAGAGGGAAAAACTGTTTTTT

v_gene: TRBV15
abundance: many
j_gene: TRBJ2-5
d_gene: TRBD2
CDR3aa: CATSRAGLAGGPYQETQYF
CDR3nt: TGTGCCACCAGCAGAGCTGGGCTAGCGGGGGGCCCGTACCAAGAGACCCAGTACTTC

v_gene: TRBV20-1
abundance: NA
j_gene: TRBJ2-7
d_gene: NA
CDR3aa: CSARRDVHYEQYF
CDR3nt: TGCAGTGCTAGAAGGGACGTCCACTACGAGCAGTACTTC

v_gene: TRBV7-9
abundance: few
j_gene: TRBJ2-1
d_gene: TRBD2
CDR3aa: CASRGSASGKPYNEQFF
CDR3nt: TGTGCCAGCAGGGGTAGTGCTAGCGGGAAGCCGTACAATGAGCAGTTCTTC

v_gene: TRBV12-3/TRBV12-4
abundance: few
j_gene: TRBJ1-5
d_gene: NA
CDR3aa: CASKEQAPYSNQPQHF
CDR3nt: TGTGCCAGCAAAGAACAGGCACCATATAGCAATCAGCCCCAGCATTTT

v_gene: TRBV20-1
abundance: NA
j_gene: TRBJ1-2
d_gene: NA
CDR3aa: CSARRDYGYTF
CDR3nt: TGCAGTGCTAGAAGGGACTATGGCTACACCTTC

v_gene: TRBV5-1
abundance: NA
j_gene: TRBJ2-1
d_gene: TRBD2
CDR3aa: CASSAGTSGPNEQFF
CDR3nt: TGCGCCAGCAGCGCCGGGACTAGTGGTCCTAATGAGCAGTTCTTC

v_gene: TRBV11-3
abundance: NA
j_gene: TRBJ2-5
d_gene: TRBD2
CDR3aa: CASSPGLALGSLETQYF
CDR3nt: TGTGCCAGCAGCCCCGGACTAGCACTTGGGAGCCTAGAGACCCAGTACTTC

v_gene: TRBV15
abundance: NA
j_gene: TRBJ2-7
d_gene: NA
CDR3aa: CATSRDSGAPSPYEQYF
CDR3nt: TGTGCCACCAGCAGAGATAGTGGGGCACCCTCGCCCTACGAGCAGTACTTC

v_gene: TRBV5-1
abundance: few
j_gene: TRBJ2-5
d_gene: NA
CDR3aa: CASSSGVGGQETQYF
CDR3nt: TGCGCCAGCAGCTCCGGGGTGGGGGGTCAAGAGACCCAGTACTTC

v_gene: TRBV7-8
abundance: few
j_gene: TRBJ2-3
d_gene: NA
CDR3aa: CASSLVEYVGDGDNEAQYF
CDR3nt: TGTGCCAGCAGCTTAGTGGAGTATGTGGGGGACGGAGACAACGAGGCGCAGTATTTT

v_gene: TRBV5-5
abundance: many
j_gene: TRBJ2-2
d_gene: NA
CDR3aa: CASTKDGNTGELFF
CDR3nt: TGTGCCAGCACCAAGGACGGAAACACCGGGGAGCTGTTTTTT

v_gene: TRBV3-1
abundance: NA
j_gene: TRBJ2-3
d_gene: NA
CDR3aa: CASSPRDQRDTQYF
CDR3nt: TGTGCCAGCAGCCCCCGGGACCAACGGGATACGCAGTATTTT

v_gene: TRBV3-1
abundance: NA
j_gene: TRBJ2-1
d_gene: TRBD2
CDR3aa: CASSHYSGGASDEQFF
CDR3nt: TGTGCCAGCAGTCACTATAGCGGGGGGGCGTCAGACGAGCAGTTCTTC

v_gene: TRBV6-5
abundance: NA
j_gene: TRBJ2-7
d_gene: NA
CDR3aa: CASSYGRRSSYEQYF
CDR3nt: TGTGCCAGCAGTTACGGCAGGAGGAGCTCCTACGAGCAGTACTTC

v_gene: TRBV19
abundance: NA
j_gene: TRBJ2-1
d_gene: TRBD2
CDR3aa: CASSRTSGRYDNEQFF
CDR3nt: TGTGCCAGTAGCCGGACTAGCGGGAGGTATGACAATGAGCAGTTCTTC

v_gene: TRBV20-1
abundance: many
j_gene: TRBJ2-1
d_gene: NA
CDR3aa: CSAIGGLAKRYNEQFF
CDR3nt: TGCAGTGCCATCGGGGGCCTAGCGAAACGCTACAATGAGCAGTTCTTC

v_gene: TRBV7-9
abundance: few
j_gene: TRBJ2-1
d_gene: TRBD2
CDR3aa: CASSFRGGVSYNEQFF
CDR3nt: TGTGCCAGCAGCTTCCGGGGGGGCGTATCCTACAATGAGCAGTTCTTC

v_gene: TRBV18
abundance: NA
j_gene: TRBJ2-7
d_gene: TRBD1
CDR3aa: CASSGTGTGSYEQYF
CDR3nt: TGTGCCAGCTCAGGGACCGGGACAGGCTCCTACGAGCAGTACTTC

v_gene: TRBV7-6
abundance: NA
j_gene: TRBJ2-2
d_gene: NA
CDR3aa: CASSVNWAIGELFF
CDR3nt: TGTGCCAGCAGCGTTAATTGGGCTATCGGGGAGCTGTTTTTT

v_gene: TRBV5-1
abundance: NA
j_gene: TRBJ1-5
d_gene: TRBD1
CDR3aa: CASSLIQGGQPQHF
CDR3nt: TGCGCCAGCAGCTTGATACAGGGGGGTCAGCCCCAGCATTTT

v_gene: TRBV19
abundance: many
j_gene: TRBJ2-1
d_gene: TRBD2
CDR3aa: CASSPTSGSYNEQFF
CDR3nt: TGCGCCAGCAGCCCGACTAGCGGGTCATACAATGAGCAGTTCTTC

v_gene: TRBV7-6
abundance: NA
j_gene: TRBJ2-1
d_gene: NA
CDR3aa: CASSLETEAYNEQFF
CDR3nt: TGTGCCAGCAGCTTAGAAACAGAAGCCTACAATGAGCAGTTCTTC